This TCR beta chain was recovered during a study of early T cells in non-severe SARS-CoV-2 infection. Individually, cDNA molecules had unique molecular identifiers attached to them. Using its own MiXCR run on the 5' RACE reads, TCRdb lists one record per CDR3 protein. The table includes about 35,000 distinct CDR3 sequences, over 5% detected once. The CDR3 covers 11 residues. The V end was cut by 5 bases, the J end by 10 bases, with 9 bases between. This clonotype appeared many times. The sequence derives from an adult who was a healthcare worker with PCR-confirmed SARS-CoV-2 infection or an uninfected control (not recorded which). The V and J genes are TRBV12-3 or TRBV12-4 and TRBJ2-1; D gene unclear. The sample was whole blood. CDR3 DNA sequence: TGTGCCAGCAGTGCGAGACAAGAGCAGTTCTTC. Residues: CASSARQEQFF.